This T cell receptor beta chain was recorded in a study of cytomegalovirus exposure and HLA in healthy donors (TCRdb year 2017). Background on the whole study: According to an earlier analysis of 587 of the donors, about 170 million T cells yielded roughly 110 million unique TCR beta sequences and roughly 280 Gb of sequence data. An early release that covered 500 to 800 HLA-typed donors contained about 300 gigabases of sequencing data and around 80 million unique TCR sequences. Among the approximately 430 genotyped donors, approximately 82% belonged to the genetic ancestry cluster associated with self-reported Caucasian donors. The study aimed to test whether signatures of past pathogen exposure could be identified by cataloging public T cell receptors. The T cell repertoires of around 670 subjects were profiled by immunosequencing and related to cytomegalovirus serostatus. Besides the first cohort of roughly 660 subjects, a separate validation cohort made up of 95 to 150 different subjects was used. To predict cytomegalovirus infection status, the study combined high-throughput TCR immunosequencing, statistical association of individual TCRs with disease status, and machine learning. To study patterns of TCR occurrence, a later analysis re-analyzed previously published TCR beta repertoires from just over 650 donors and added high-resolution HLA genotyping. Rather than drawing on any new phenotypic data, the later analysis identified candidate immune exposures from TCR beta sequences and the way those sequences occurred across donors. To decide whether each TCR beta V gene segment behaved as functional or pseudogenic, an earlier analysis of some 600 of the donors relied on high-throughput TCR beta sequencing. Donor age, sex, ethnicity and CMV serostatus were compiled together with the repertoire data. Genome-wide SNP genotypes for about 65% of the 666 donors were used in a later genetic analysis, which treated that subset as a discovery cohort. Every discovery cohort repertoire had been produced on one sequencing platform. HLA typing included class I and class II loci at four-digit resolution. The number of donors typed differed by locus, with about 629-630 for A, B, C, DRB1 and DQB1, over 500 for DQA1, about 610 for DPA1, and under 490 for DPB1. Roughly 5 DR-DQ haplotypes were treated as single units for association and clustering because of strong linkage in the cohort. Among around 400 genotyped donors of the cohort, an average of about 240,000 unique TCR beta nucleotide sequences was sequenced per donor, of which about 19% were non-productive. Study-level results and caveats: Because HLA typing was unavailable for some donors at each locus, only the typed subset was used in association tests. Most TCR sequences were observed very rarely across donors, whereas some public TCRs were present in many individuals. Assigning TCR associations to individual alleles was difficult when HLA alleles, especially DR and DQ, strongly co-occurred. In vitro tests confirmed that a few of the cytomegalovirus-associated TCR beta chains recognize cytomegalovirus antigens. Presence/absence analyses assumed roughly uniform sequencing depth across donors, an assumption that may not hold. The classifier was reported to diagnose cytomegalovirus status with high specificity and sensitivity in both the original and validation cohorts. A later genetic analysis associated a missense DCLRE1C variant with V-gene and J-gene trimming of TCR beta chains, and an independent cohort replicated the association. Some IMGT-functional V segments, including TRBV6-2 and TRBV6-3, could not be told apart with the 87-base-pair reads, so those segments were excluded. A later analysis found that HLA-associated TCR beta chains were more clonally expanded and had lower generation probabilities than equally common non-associated chains. In a later genetic analysis, fewer N-insertions in productive TCRs were reported among donors in an Asian-associated ancestry cluster than the approximately 710-donor mean. The authors suggested that the approach could potentially be generalized to other disease states and immunological phenotypes. CMV serostatus was the only immune exposure information available for the cohort. A later analysis found that most CMV-associated TCR beta chains appeared HLA-restricted, with HLA associations seemingly driven largely by CMV exposure. An earlier analysis of approximately 570 of the donors showed that most TCR beta V segments appeared in productive rearrangements either about 90% or about 30% of the time, which broadly matched IMGT annotations. A total of about 180 TCR beta chains were listed by the study as associated with cytomegalovirus. Because counts were too low, 15 to 20 rarely observed V segments, including chromosome 9 orphons, were left out of the earlier analysis of approximately 500 of the donors. Correlated functional status among segregating V segments might reflect linkage disequilibrium, but an unknown experimental factor could not be ruled out. The cohort was sequenced for TCR beta chains only, and without alpha or paired-chain data the features that could be detected were limited. A group of highly shared sequence variants was considered likely to be a technical artifact of the sequencing pipeline. In a later analysis, TCR association rates were found to vary across HLA loci, with the most associated TCRs seen for DRB1 alleles and the fewest for HLA-C alleles. A further reported finding was that TCR beta sequences accurately predicted the HLA-A and HLA-B alleles for most subjects in the first cohort. Specific HLA alleles were associated with 16,951 TCR beta sequences at a false discovery rate of 0.05 in a later analysis. According to a later analysis, parvovirus B19, influenza, CMV and Epstein-Barr virus appeared linked to several top co-occurrence clusters.

The method was the immunoSEQ multiplex PCR assay. For the multiplex PCR, a mixture combining 60 forward primers for TCR Vbeta segments and 13 reverse primers for TCR Jbeta segments was used. A multiplex PCR assay on genomic DNA amplified the CDR3 region of rearranged TCR beta genes. On the Illumina HiSeq System, the amplified TCR beta libraries were sequenced as 87-base-pair reads. As for the original processing: A later analysis counted about 80 million unique TCR beta chains across the 650 to 700 repertoires, and 10 million to 12 million of these chains were shared by at least two donors. Raw reads were error-corrected and collapsed into unique sequences with a nearest-neighbor algorithm that merged closely related sequences to remove PCR and sequencing errors. Alignment of CDR3 sequences to IMGT reference sequences was used to assign V, D and J gene segments. Each retained sequence needed at least a six-nucleotide match to both a V gene segment and a J gene segment. A rearrangement counted as productive if the CDR3 had no stop codons and remained in frame with V and J, and every other rearrangement counted as non-productive. CDR3 was defined according to IMGT convention as the region running from the second conserved V-encoded cysteine to the conserved J-encoded phenylalanine. Sequences without an unambiguous match to a single V gene segment were excluded from the earlier analysis of about 600 of the donors. In an earlier analysis of 587 of the donors, a V segment was called functional when productive rearrangements were above 56.7%, and segregating when the standard deviation between donors exceeded 5%. A statistical classification framework was built for diagnosing cytomegalovirus status from the catalog of TCR beta chain sequences. A later analysis assigned V and J genes by comparing TCR nucleotide sequences with IMGT/GENE-DB human TR gene sequences. A later analysis assigned CDR3 sequences and most-parsimonious VDJ recombination scenarios with the TCRdist pipeline. In a later analysis, each TCR beta chain was defined by its CDR3 amino acid sequence together with its V-gene family, and reads without a unique V-gene family were excluded. As a way to deal with suspected cross-contamination and a sequencing artifact, a later analysis dropped 450 to 600 nucleotide sequences that were highly shared and had low generation probability. In a later analysis, a clonal expansion index was calculated for each public chain from normalized within-repertoire ranks of inferred template counts. In a later analysis, generation probabilities were computed using a VDJ recombination model fitted to out-of-frame rearrangements, and the results were checked against IGoR. In a later analysis, hypergeometric tests were used to score TCR-TCR, TCR-HLA and TCR-CMV co-occurrence, with a repertoire-size bias correction applied to TCR pairs. To estimate false discovery rates, a later analysis permuted the HLA or CMV assignments 20 times. In a later analysis, co-occurring TCRs were grouped using DBSCAN, with TCRdist sequence similarity added in when clustering inside HLA-allele-positive subsets. Co-occurrence clustering excluded repertoires with fewer than 30,000 or more than 120,000 public chains, plus five with anomalous nucleotide sharing. In its TCRdb copy, this immuneACCESS table keeps in-frame sequences only and misses some clones. Where compared with another copy, unresolved V genes explain less than half of these, and the others have no known cause. V, J and clone size were drawn from that table, and D and trimming were deduced from the DNA. In all, the sample holds 180,000 or so clones, and about 85% of those were seen once. Just over 4.5% of the sample lies in the top ten.

Points on this clone: Its specific antigen is unknown. Per-base qualities were not stored, and no clone one base away is much larger. Other DNA sequences in this specimen translate into the identical CDR3.

Here V drops 9 bases and J drops 9 bases, and the junction holds 17 bases not matched to any gene. The CDR3 sequence holds 15 residues, the cysteine and phenylalanine included. Only the CDR3 DNA is retained, 45 bases long and in frame from the first base. For CDR1 and CDR2, the germline V gene lists MDHEN and SYDVKM. The cohort was made up of 666 healthy bone marrow donors. At the time of sampling, every cohort member was nominally healthy, though immune exposures that went unrecorded were likely present. The donor tested CMV seropositive and was one of the 289 seropositive cohort members. A peripheral blood sample was provided by each donor, and peripheral blood mononuclear cells were used for TCR beta sequencing. The Qiagen DNeasy Blood Extraction Kit was used to extract genomic DNA from the blood cell samples.

Rearrangement joined TRBV28 to TRBJ2-7, and 10 junctional nucleotides match TRBD1. The sequenced material came from PBMCs. The origin of this receptor is a woman between 45 and 60 years old in good health and CMV-seropositive. The CDR3 reads CASSTYWTGGSRQYF. The nucleotides read TGTGCCAGTAGCACCTATTGGACAGGGGGTTCACGGCAGTACTTC.